This entry lists 28 T cell receptor beta chains sequenced from one sample in a study of PD-1 blockade in classical Hodgkin lymphoma. Brentuximab vedotin exposure varied, and every patient relapsed after autologous stem cell transplantation. Assay used: immunoSEQ multiplex PCR; TCRdb lists only in-frame clones, some missing. The sample consists of about 40,000 clones, over 80% of them appearing once. Source: peripheral blood mononuclear cells (PBMCs), taken at baseline. Receptor source: a human donor with classical Hodgkin lymphoma.

J is TRBJ2-7 and V is TRBV7-9; a weak D match, TRBD2 (6 bases). Trimming took 0 bases from V and 5 from J, leaving 11 bases between them. Germline V gives CDR1 SEHNR, CDR2 FQNEAQ (reference sequence). The CDR3 loop spans 14 amino acids. The CDR3 sequence: CASSLATGTHEQYF. CDR3 coding DNA: TGTGCCAGCAGCTTAGCGACGGGGACTCACGAGCAGTACTTC.

The chain links TRBV6-1 to TRBJ2-3, with 8 bases matching TRBD1. Per the germline V gene, CDR1 is MNHNS and CDR2 is SASEGT. V shed 8 bases, J shed 7 bases, and the junction held 8 bases outside the gene matches. CDR3 length: 13 residues. CDR3 residues: CASDRQGAYTQYF. The DNA for the CDR3 is TGTGCCAGCGACCGCCAGGGGGCTTATACGCAGTATTTT.

The chain joins TRBV7-3 to TRBJ2-7, with 9 positions matching TRBD2. Germline V gives CDR1 SGHTA, CDR2 FQGTGA. The CDR3 covers 14 residues. The J segment lost 7 bases and the V segment lost 5 bases, leaving 9 bases of the junction unmatched. The chain's CDR3 is CASSPGLAMGEQYF. The DNA for the CDR3 is TGTGCCAGCAGCCCGGGACTAGCCATGGGTGAGCAGTACTTC.

The gene calls are TRBV5-4 and TRBJ2-1; TRBD2 aligns across 9 bases. The CDR3 runs 16 residues. J was trimmed by 8 bases and V by 9 bases; bases with no gene match: 18. Germline loops: CDR1 SGHNT, CDR2 YYREEE (reference sequence). The chain's CDR3 is CATRAALSAGGDEQFF. The CDR3 nucleotides read TGTGCCACCCGGGCGGCCCTCTCGGCGGGGGGGGATGAGCAGTTCTTC.

This clone was detected only a few times. This chain uses TRBV9 with TRBJ2-2, with a weak D call TRBD2 (5 bases). The germline CDR1 and CDR2 sequences are SGDLS and YYNGEE. The CDR3 has 12 residues. Trimming removed 1 base from V and 8 bases from J, with 6 bases in between. The CDR3 loop reads CASSVRRGELFF. CDR3 in DNA: TGTGCCAGCAGCGTACGGAGGGGGGAGCTGTTTTTT.

This clone was seen a handful of times. The chain has TRBV19 and TRBJ2-3; the D is unclear. This CDR3 is 12 amino acids long. Trimming took 8 bases from V and 4 from J, leaving 10 bases between them. Looked up from germline, CDR1 is LNHDA and CDR2 is SQIVND (reference sequence). CDR3 protein: CASGSLADTQYF. CDR3 nucleotides: TGTGCCAGTGGCTCGTTAGCAGATACGCAGTATTTT.

V is TRBV6-5 and J is TRBJ2-7; 7 nucleotides line up with TRBD2. The ends lost 4 bases at V and 0 bases at J; junction bases unmatched: 3. Germline V lookup: CDR1 MNHEY, CDR2 SVGAGI. This CDR3 has 14 residues. The CDR3 DNA is TGTGCCAGCAGTTCCGGGACTAACTCCTACGAGCAGTACTTC. Its protein product is CASSSGTNSYEQYF.

The J gene is TRBJ2-5, the V gene TRBV27; D is unclear. The V gene lost 6 bases and the J gene lost 7 bases, with 9 bases spanning the gap. The CDR3 has 11 amino acids. Germline CDR1 and CDR2: MNHEY and SMNVEV (reference sequence). CDR3 nucleotides: TGTGCCAGCAGGACTTCAGGGACCCAGTACTTC. It codes for CASRTSGTQYF.

This clone was counted a single time. This chain links TRBV29-1 with TRBJ1-1; D is possibly TRBD1 (5 bases). Between the trimmed V and J ends, which lost 0 bases and 7 bases, there was a span of 9 bases. The germline CDR1 and CDR2 sequences are SQVTM and ANQGSEA. The CDR3 runs to 12 residues. The CDR3 reads CSVEDGTDEAFF. Here the CDR3 DNA reads TGCAGCGTTGAAGACGGGACGGATGAAGCTTTCTTT.

This clone showed up just once. This rearrangement joins TRBV7-2 to TRBJ2-5; D is unresolved. This CDR3 comprises 12 residues. Germline CDR1 SGHTA, CDR2 FQGNSA. The V end was cut by 2 bases, the J end by 2 bases, with 3 bases between. CDR3 sequence: CASSLQQETQYF. The CDR3 region has the DNA TGTGCCAGCAGCTTACAGCAAGAGACCCAGTACTTC.

This clone was detected only once. J is TRBJ2-5 and V is TRBV2; 9 nucleotides match TRBD2. The CDR3 covers 17 residues. In germline, CDR1 is SNHLY, CDR2 FYNNEI. V gave up 7 bases and J gave up 0 bases; unmatched junction bases: 12. The CDR3 DNA reads as TGTGCCAGCACCACCCCCGTCAGGACTAGCGACCAAGAGACCCAGTACTTC. Translation gives CASTTPVRTSDQETQYF.

This clone appeared a single time. The chain links TRBV10-3 to TRBJ1-1, with D possibly matching TRBD1 (5 bases). Deletions cut 6 bases from V and 1 base from J, with 9 bases between. The CDR3 has 13 residues. The germline V gene encodes CDR1 ENHRY and CDR2 SYGVKD. The CDR3 DNA reads TGTGCCATCAGGGGGACGGAGAACACTGAAGCTTTCTTT. Protein product: CAIRGTENTEAFF.

The rearrangement joins TRBV25-1 to TRBJ2-2; perhaps TRBD1 as D (5 bases). V shed 2 bases and J shed 5 bases, with 18 bases lying between them. This CDR3 comprises 17 residues. Germline V gives CDR1 MGHDK, CDR2 SYGVNS. CDR3 residues: CASSEPHGRGRTGELFF. The CDR3 DNA follows: TGTGCCAGCAGTGAACCCCACGGTAGGGGAAGGACCGGGGAGCTGTTTTTT.

CDR3 loop: CASTMNRVGEQFF. As DNA, the CDR3 is TGTGCCAGCACTATGAACAGGGTCGGTGAGCAGTTCTTC. The chain links TRBV6-5 to TRBJ2-1, with a tentative D call TRBD1 (6 bases). The CDR3 spans 13 residues. The germline gives CDR1 MNHEY, CDR2 SVGAGI. Trimming took 7 bases from V and 9 from J, leaving 16 bases between them.

The V gene is TRBV18, the J gene TRBJ2-5, with unresolved D. CDR1 is KGHSH, CDR2 LQKENI, per germline. Trimming took 0 bases from V and 5 from J, leaving 7 bases between them. CDR3 size: 13 residues. CDR3 amino acids: CASSPPSGETQYF. The DNA for the CDR3 is TGTGCCAGCTCACCACCGTCCGGGGAGACCCAGTACTTC.

This chain uses TRBV7-9 with TRBJ2-6, with D unclear. The V end lost 8 bases, the J end lost 0 bases, and 5 bases lay between the germline ends. The germline V gene has CDR1 SEHNR and CDR2 FQNEAQ (reference sequence). This CDR3 is built from 13 residues. CDR3 sequence reads: CASDSSGANVLTF. CDR3 nucleotides: TGTGCCAGCGACTCCTCTGGGGCCAACGTCCTGACTTTC.

This clone has a handful of counts. The J gene is TRBJ2-1, the V gene TRBV28, with 11 positions matching TRBD2. CDR1 MDHEN and CDR2 SYDVKM come from the germline V gene. This CDR3 is 16 amino acids long. V shed 6 bases and J 4 bases; nucleotides not matched to a gene: 8. DNA for the CDR3: TGTGCCAGCAGCCTACCCGGACTAGCGGGTTACAATGAGCAGTTCTTC. Translation gives CASSLPGLAGYNEQFF.

This clone appeared once. Written as DNA, the CDR3 is TGTGCCAGCAGTGAAAGAAGGGACAGCTATAATTCACCCCTCCACTTT. It translates to CASSERRDSYNSPLHF. The chain uses TRBV6-1 and TRBJ1-6; 7 nucleotides align to TRBD1. J lost 3 bases, V lost 2 bases, and 4 bases had no gene match. CDR1 is MNHNS and CDR2 is SASEGT in the germline V gene. This CDR3 is built from 16 residues.

The chain recombines TRBV7-3 with TRBJ2-2, with 8 bases lining up with TRBD1. Per germline, CDR1 SGHTA and CDR2 FQGTGA. Unmatched junction bases numbered 6, after V lost 5 bases and J lost 1 base. The CDR3 length is 16 residues. CDR3 in DNA: TGTGCCAGCAGCCGGTGGGACAGGATGAACACCGGGGAGCTGTTTTTT. As protein: CASSRWDRMNTGELFF. The entire variable domain, with the rest obtained from reference TRBV7-3 and TRBJ2-2, is as follows: GAGVSQTPSNKVTEKGKYVELRCDPISGHTALYWYRQSLGQGPEFLIYFQGTGAADDSGLPNDRFFAVRPEGSVSTLKIQRTERGDSAVYLCASSRWDRMNTGELFFGEGSRLTVL.

The V call is TRBV10-3, the J call TRBJ2-7; a possible D gene is TRBD2 (6 bases). The V and J ends lost 4 bases and 2 bases respectively, with 9 bases between them. Germline V CDR1 and CDR2: ENHRY, SYGVKD. This CDR3 is built from 13 residues. DNA of the CDR3: TGTGCCATCAGTGGTTGGGGGGCCTACGAGCAGTACTTC. This encodes CAISGWGAYEQYF.

The genes are TRBV15 and TRBJ2-1; D uncertain. Trimming took off 1 base at V and 2 bases at J, with 15 bases between the two ends. The V gene's germline CDR1 is LNHNV and CDR2 YYDKDF (reference sequence). The CDR3 has 17 residues. The CDR3: CATSRGPLRVTYNEQFF. The CDR3 coding sequence is TGTGCCACCAGCAGAGGGCCTTTAAGGGTCACCTACAATGAGCAGTTCTTC. The full variable domain, with the rest looked up from reference TRBV15 and TRBJ2-1, is DAMVIQNPRYQVTQFGKPVTLSCSQTLNHNVMYWYQQKSSQAPKLLFHYYDKDFNNEADTPDNFQSRRPNTSFCFLDIRSPGLGDTAMYLCATSRGPLRVTYNEQFFGPGTRLTVL.

As DNA, the CDR3 is TGTGCCAGCTCACGCGGGACCCAAGAGACCCAGTACTTC. Amino acid sequence: CASSRGTQETQYF. This chain connects TRBV18 to TRBJ2-5; tentative D call: TRBD2 (6 bases). V was cut by 4 bases and J by 1 base, with 7 bases left in between. This CDR3 comprises 13 residues. The germline CDR1 and CDR2 sequences are KGHSH and LQKENI.

This chain uses TRBV23-1 with TRBJ2-7; D call uncertain. TRBV23-1 is treated as an ORF (open reading frame) with a function not yet certain. V lost 11 bases and J lost 7, with 9 bases in between. The CDR3 consists of 9 residues. The CDR3 region is CAPSVEQYF. CDR3 sequence (DNA): TGCGCCCCCTCAGTGGAGCAGTACTTC.

Written as DNA, the CDR3 is TGTGCCATCAGTGAGTCTAACGGGAGGGGGGACAATGAGCAGTTCTTC. Its translation is CAISESNGRGDNEQFF. The chain links TRBV10-3 to TRBJ2-1, with 8 bases matching TRBD2. The CDR3 is made up of 16 amino acids. J gave up 5 bases and V 0 bases, and 6 bases lay outside the gene matches. The germline V gene has CDR1 ENHRY and CDR2 SYGVKD.

V gene TRBV10-3 combines with J gene TRBJ1-1; 9 bases align to TRBD1. The CDR3 sequence is 14 residues long. In germline, CDR1 is ENHRY, CDR2 SYGVKD. V lost 7 bases, J lost 5 bases, and 8 bases stayed unmatched. The CDR3 is CAITGTGLGTEAFF. The CDR3 coding sequence is TGTGCCATCACCGGGACAGGGCTGGGGACTGAAGCTTTCTTT.

The chain has TRBV25-1 and TRBJ2-7; 12 positions agree with TRBD1. The CDR3 length is 17 residues. Per germline, CDR1 MGHDK and CDR2 SYGVNS. V gave up 7 bases and J gave up 1 base; unmatched junction bases: 11. The DNA for the CDR3 is TGTGCCAGCATCCCAGGAGGGGGACAGGGGGCGTCCTACGAGCAGTACTTC. This codes for CASIPGGGQGASYEQYF.

V and J are TRBV6-4 and TRBJ2-3; 9 bases fit TRBD2. This CDR3 contains 17 residues. The germline gives CDR1 MRHNA, CDR2 SNTAGT. With V trimmed by 5 bases and J by 2 bases, 11 bases remained unmatched. CDR3 sequence: CASSRTSGRSTTDTQYF. Written as DNA, the CDR3 is TGTGCCAGCAGTAGAACAAGCGGGAGGTCAACCACAGATACGCAGTATTTT.

This chain joins TRBV4-1 and TRBJ2-7, with D maybe TRBD1 (6 bases). Germline V CDR1 and CDR2: MGHRA, YSYEKL. The CDR3 length is 15 residues. The V and J ends lost 5 bases and 3 bases respectively, with 17 bases between them. The DNA of the CDR3 is TGCGCCAGCAGCACCCGACAGGATCTCTACTACGAGCAGTACTTC. Residues: CASSTRQDLYYEQYF.